The TCR beta chain described here comes from a study of cytomegalovirus exposure and HLA in healthy donors. The PCR employed 60 Vbeta primers together with 13 Jbeta primers. Sequencing used immunoSEQ multiplex PCR; TCRdb keeps in-frame clones, though not all of them. The data show approximately 210,000 clones, with 60% to 80% seen just once and roughly 1.9% held by the top ten. About this clone: Its target is not known.

Germline loops: CDR1 SGHRS, CDR2 YFSETQ. V gave up 2 bases and J gave up 4 bases, with 12 bases separating them. CDR3 length equals 14 residues. Notes on the study in general: With high specificity and sensitivity, the classifier reportedly diagnosed cytomegalovirus status.

The rearrangement uses TRBV5-1 and TRBJ1-1, with D possibly TRBD1 on 5 matching bases. Material: PBMCs. This receptor was identified in a male donor in good health and CMV-seronegative. The CDR3 region is CASSFQGFGTEAFF. CDR3 bases: TGCGCCAGCAGCTTCCAGGGATTCGGCACTGAAGCTTTCTTT.